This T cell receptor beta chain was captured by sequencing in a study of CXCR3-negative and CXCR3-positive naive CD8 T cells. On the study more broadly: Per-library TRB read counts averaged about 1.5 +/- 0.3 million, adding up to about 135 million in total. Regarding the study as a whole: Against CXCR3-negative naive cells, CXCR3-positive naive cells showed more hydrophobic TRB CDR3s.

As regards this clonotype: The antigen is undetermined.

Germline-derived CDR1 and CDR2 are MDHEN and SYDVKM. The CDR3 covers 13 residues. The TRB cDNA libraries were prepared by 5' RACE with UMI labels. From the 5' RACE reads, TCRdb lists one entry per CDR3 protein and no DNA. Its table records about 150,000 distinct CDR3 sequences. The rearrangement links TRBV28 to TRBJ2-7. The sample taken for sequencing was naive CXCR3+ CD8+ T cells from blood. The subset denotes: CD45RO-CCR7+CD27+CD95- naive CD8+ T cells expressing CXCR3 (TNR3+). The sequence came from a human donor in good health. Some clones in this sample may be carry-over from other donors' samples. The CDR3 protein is CASSLFDLREQYF.